This passage covers 17 T cell receptor beta chains from one sample sequenced in a study of T cell clonality in common variable immunodeficiency. Some clones are missing from TCRdb's copy, which holds only in-frame ones; the method was immunoSEQ multiplex PCR. The profile covers about 30,000 clones, none occurring a single time. The sample consisted of peripheral blood mononuclear cells. The source of these receptors is a person aged 18 to 70 in good health.

This clone was recorded many times. From the germline J gene comes the end of the CDR3, since the read stops 3 residues before it. J is TRBJ2-5 and V is TRBV7-2; possibly TRBD1 for D (6 bases). Deletions cut 4 bases from V and 1 base from J, with 13 bases between. Germline CDR1 and CDR2: SGHTA and FQGNSA. This CDR3 spans 15 amino acids. CDR3 amino acids: CASSSAQGSQETQYF. Partial CDR3 DNA: TGTGCCAGCAGCTCCGCCCAGGGGAGCCAAGAGACC.

About this clone itself: Read coverage stops 3 residues before the CDR3 terminus; the germline J gene supplies the remainder. The rearrangement joins TRBV5-3 to TRBJ1-2, with 7 bases matching TRBD1. TRBV5-3 carries the ORF label, with uncertain function. This CDR3 comprises 15 residues. The junction had 11 bases not matched to a gene; V was cut back by 5 bases and J by 4 bases. The CDR3 sequence is CARRPTDRVPYGYTF. The CDR3 DNA, read in part, is TGTGCCAGAAGACCCACCGACAGGGTGCCCTATGGC.

This clone was recorded many times. The read terminates 3 residues before the CDR3 end, so the remaining end is supplied by the germline J gene. The V and J genes are TRBV5-1 and TRBJ2-7, with a possible D match to TRBD1 (5 bases). Germline loops: CDR1 SGHRS, CDR2 YFSETQ. V was pared by 0 bases and J by 0 bases, with 7 bases between. The CDR3 runs to 14 residues. The CDR3 reads CASSLAGPSYEQYF. CDR3 bases read: TGCGCCAGCAGCTTGGCAGGGCCCTCCTACGAG. The complete variable domain, with remaining parts taken from reference TRBV5-1 and TRBJ2-7, reads KAGVTQTPRYLIKTRGQQVTLSCSPISGHRSVSWYQQTPGQGLQFLFEYFSETQRNKGNFPGRFSGRQFSNSRSEMNVSTLELGDSALYLCASSLAGPSYEQYFGPGTRLTVT.

There are a few counts of this clone. The read stops 3 residues short of the end of the CDR3; the missing end is completed from the germline J gene. The chain couples TRBV2 to TRBJ1-6; D not certain. CDR3 length: 14 amino acids. Trimming left V 6 bases short and J 6 bases short, with 12 bases between. Germline loops: CDR1 SNHLY, CDR2 FYNNEI. This CDR3 reads CASSRGGPNSPLHF. The part of the CDR3 DNA that was read is TGTGCCAGCAGCCGTGGAGGGCCTAATTCACCC.

Comments on this clone: A read error may produce the germline difference seen at one junction end. The CDR3 extends 3 residues past the end of the read, so its final part is completed from the germline J gene. V usage is TRBV7-9 and J usage is TRBJ2-3, with TRBD1 as a possible D gene (6 bases). The CDR3 contains 14 residues. Germline CDR1 reads SEHNR; CDR2 reads FQNEAQ (reference sequence). The DNA read from the CDR3 is TGTGCCAGCAGCTTAGTACAGGGCACGGATACG. It translates to CASSLVQGTDT. The complete CDR3 protein is CASSLVQGTDTQYF.

Turning to this clone: The read terminates 3 residues before the CDR3 end, so the remaining end is supplied by the germline J gene. The chain uses TRBV2 and TRBJ2-4; 7 positions match TRBD2. Germline V gives CDR1 SNHLY, CDR2 FYNNEI. Germline trimming cut 4 bases from V and 0 bases from J; bases unmatched to any gene: 6. This CDR3 contains 16 residues. The CDR3 is CASSVSLARAKNIQYF. Incomplete CDR3 DNA: TGTGCCAGCAGTGTATCACTAGCGAGAGCCAAAAACATT.

This clone has just a few counts. The CDR3 extends 3 residues past the end of the read, so its final part is completed from the germline J gene. The rearrangement links TRBV7-9 to TRBJ1-2; no definite D call. CDR3 length: 11 residues. CDR1 and CDR2 (germline): SEHNR, FQNEAQ (reference sequence). The covered CDR3 bases are TGTGCCAGCCCTTACGAGGGCGGC. This translates into CASPYEGG. The entire CDR3 is CASPYEGGYTF.

This clone was counted between two and nine times. CDR3 DNA (partial): TGTGCCAGCTCACCGCTAAAAAATCAGCCC. It is translated as CASSPLKNQP. The entire CDR3 protein is CASSPLKNQPQHF. V usage is TRBV18 and J usage is TRBJ1-5, with D hard to call. From the germline J gene comes the end of the CDR3, since the read stops 3 residues before it. Trimming took off 3 bases at V and 4 bases at J, with 7 bases between the two ends. The germline V gene encodes CDR1 KGHSH and CDR2 LQKENI. There are 13 residues in the CDR3.

There are many counts of this clone. The CDR3 goes on 3 residues after the read ends, and that part is filled in from the germline J gene. This chain connects TRBV20-1 to TRBJ2-3; TRBD2 agrees at 7 bases. The CDR3 sequence is 15 residues long. The germline V gene encodes CDR1 DFQATT and CDR2 SNEGSKA (reference sequence). V lost 0 bases, J lost 4 bases, and 7 bases stayed unmatched. The part of the CDR3 DNA that was read is TGCAGTGCTAGAGATCCGACTAGCCCCCCAGATACG. This sequence encodes CSARDPTSPPDT. The full CDR3 protein reads CSARDPTSPPDTQYF.

This clone was seen at least ten times. Partial CDR3 DNA: TGTGCCAGCAGTTACCCTAGCGGGGGGTACACAGATACG. It yields the protein CASSYPSGGYTDT. The entire CDR3 sequence reads CASSYPSGGYTDTQYF. The genes are TRBV6-2 or TRBV6-3 and TRBJ2-3; TRBD2 agrees at 11 bases. Sequencing ends 3 residues short of the CDR3 end; the germline J gene provides the rest. Trimming took 2 bases from V and 2 from J; bases not matched to a gene: 3. The CDR3 totals 16 residues. Germline lookup yields CDR1 MNHEY and CDR2 SVGEGT.

Ten or more counts support this clone. The read falls 3 residues short of the CDR3 end, and the missing part is taken from the germline J gene. This chain connects TRBV2 to TRBJ2-7, with D tentatively TRBD1 (6 bases). Germline V gene lookup returns CDR1 SNHLY and CDR2 FYNNEI. CDR3 length: 15 residues. Trimming stripped 7 bases from V and 0 bases from J, with 16 bases between. The CDR3 DNA, read in part, is TGTGCCAGCACGTTATCCGGGACATTCTCCTACGAG. Translating it yields CASTLSGTFSYE. In full, the CDR3 reads CASTLSGTFSYEQYF.

This clone was recorded many times. The read falls 3 residues short of the CDR3 end, and the missing part is taken from the germline J gene. The chain couples TRBV5-4 to TRBJ1-4; the match to TRBD1 covers 8 bases. CDR1 and CDR2 from the germline V gene are SGHNT and YYREEE (reference sequence). J was trimmed by 5 bases and V by 4 bases; bases with no gene match: 7. CDR3 length: 15 residues. Here the CDR3 reads CASSPKGTGNEKLFF. The DNA read from the CDR3 is TGTGCCAGCAGCCCGAAAGGGACAGGCAATGAAAAA.

This clone was detected ten times or more. The CDR3 bases that were read are TGTGCCAGTAGTATGAAGGACAGAAGCACAGATACG. Translating gives CASSMKDRSTDT. The full CDR3 protein is CASSMKDRSTDTQYF. The chain couples TRBV19 to TRBJ2-3, with a tentative D call TRBD1 (6 bases). The CDR3 end is not reached by the read, which stops 3 residues before it; the germline J gene fills it in. The germline V gene encodes CDR1 LNHDA and CDR2 SQIVND (reference sequence). The CDR3 extends over 15 amino acids. V was clipped by 3 bases and J by 0 bases, with 10 bases between them.

This clone was seen many times. The read stops 3 residues short of the end of the CDR3; the missing end is completed from the germline J gene. The genes are TRBV5-4 and TRBJ1-2, with a tentative D call TRBD1 (5 bases). Trimming removed 1 base from V and 7 bases from J, with 14 bases in between. CDR1 is SGHNT and CDR2 is YYREEE in the germline V gene (reference sequence). The CDR3 is 14 residues long. Partial CDR3 DNA: TGTGCCAGCAGCTTGCTCCAGGGAAGAAGTGGC. This encodes CASSLLQGRSG. The full CDR3 protein reads CASSLLQGRSGYTF.

This clone was seen repeatedly, ten times or more. This CDR3 reads CASSTDREVGYTF. Incomplete CDR3 DNA: TGTGCCAGCAGCACGGACAGGGAGGTTGGC. The chain carries TRBV5-4 and TRBJ1-2, with TRBD1 matching over 8 bases. The read terminates 3 residues ahead of where the CDR3 ends, so the germline J gene completes it. The CDR3 is 13 amino acids. Germline lookup yields CDR1 SGHNT and CDR2 YYREEE (reference sequence). Unmatched junction bases numbered 6, after V lost 4 bases and J lost 7 bases.

This clone has only a few counts. With the read ending 3 residues before the CDR3 end, the germline J gene is used to fill in that end. This sequence joins TRBV18 and TRBJ1-2; D gene unclear. The CDR3 is 13 amino acids. Germline V gene data show CDR1 as KGHSH and CDR2 as LQKENI. The DNA read from the CDR3 is TGTGCCAGCTCACCCAAGCAAGACTACGAC. Protein sequence: CASSPKQDYD. The CDR3 in its entirety is CASSPKQDYDYTF. Filled out from reference TRBV18 and TRBJ1-2, the complete variable domain reads NAGVMQNPRHLVRRRGQEARLRCSPMKGHSHVYWYRQLPEEGLKFMVYLQKENIIDESGMPKERFSAEFPKEGPSILRIQQVVRGDSAAYFCASSPKQDYDYTFGSGTRLTVV.

This clone was seen ten or more times. Read sequence stops 3 residues before the CDR3 end, and the germline J gene provides the missing end. The chain joins TRBV7-2 to TRBJ2-3; tentative D call: TRBD2 (5 bases). With 6 bases removed from V and 0 bases from J, the gap between germline ends came to 10 bases. CDR3 length: 14 residues. Germline V gene data show CDR1 as SGHTA and CDR2 as FQGNSA. Partial CDR3 DNA: TGTGCCAGCAGTCAACGGGGTAGCACAGATACG. Encoded protein: CASSQRGSTDT. The entire CDR3 sequence reads CASSQRGSTDTQYF.